A single sample is the source of the 20 T cell receptor beta chains below, sequenced in a study of T cell clonotyping in hematopoietic cell transplantation. The method was immunoSEQ multiplex PCR; TCRdb's version includes in-frame clones alone and lacks a portion of them. Of 3,500 to 4,500 clones listed, about 16% are singletons. The sample here was peripheral blood mononuclear cells, taken 30 days after allogeneic stem cell transplant. The source of these receptors is a male patient aged 50 to 59 who had an allogeneic stem cell transplant from a related donor, so the T cells may come from the graft donor. Some clones in this sample may be carry-over from other donors' samples.

This clone was detected a few times. The rearrangement links TRBV30 to TRBJ1-2; 8 nucleotides match TRBD1. The CDR3 runs 14 residues. Looked up from germline, CDR1 is GTSNPN and CDR2 is SVGIG (reference sequence). V lost 4 bases to trimming and J lost 3 bases; unmatched junction nucleotides: 7. The CDR3: CAWNPQGAYYGYTF. Written as DNA, the CDR3 is TGTGCCTGGAACCCGCAGGGGGCATACTATGGCTACACCTTC.

This clone was recorded a few times. The chain links TRBV29-1 to TRBJ1-2; tentatively, D is TRBD1 (5 bases). The CDR3 is 12 residues long. Trimming removed 7 bases from V and 2 bases from J, with 11 bases in between. Germline assignment: CDR1 SQVTM and CDR2 ANQGSEA. CDR3 coding DNA: TGCAGCGCGGACCGGGGGAACTATGGCTACACCTTC. It codes for CSADRGNYGYTF.

The J gene is TRBJ1-4, the V gene TRBV27; no clear D. V lost 4 bases and J 5 bases, leaving 11 bases between the germline ends. This CDR3 is built from 14 residues. Germline values: CDR1 MNHEY, CDR2 SMNVEV (reference sequence). The CDR3 DNA reads as TGTGCCAGCAGTTACGGTTTAGGGAATGAAAAACTGTTTTTT. Translated, it gives CASSYGLGNEKLFF.

This clone was counted between two and nine times. The chain joins TRBV7-2 to TRBJ1-6, with D hard to call. The CDR3 runs 15 residues. Trimming removed 7 bases from V and 7 bases from J, with 17 bases in between. Germline V gene sequence: CDR1 SGHTA, CDR2 FQGNSA. The CDR3 DNA reads as TGTGCCAGCAACGATCTAGAACGATCGAATTCACCCCTCCACTTT. Amino acids: CASNDLERSNSPLHF.

The V and J genes are TRBV30 and TRBJ1-6; 10 bases map to TRBD1. The V and J ends lost 8 bases and 7 bases, in that order; junction bases with no gene match: 2. Germline loops: CDR1 GTSNPN, CDR2 SVGIG (reference sequence). The CDR3 is 12 amino acids. As DNA, the CDR3 is TGTGCCGGGACAGGGGAAAATTCACCCCTCCACTTT. It translates to CAGTGENSPLHF. The full variable domain, with the rest looked up from reference TRBV30 and TRBJ1-6, is SQTIHQWPATLVQPVGSPLSLECTVEGTSNPNLYWYRQAAGRGLQLLFYSVGIGQISSEVPQNLSASRPQDRQFILSSKKLLLSDSGFYLCAGTGENSPLHFGNGTRLTVT.

This clone was detected only a few times. This chain joins TRBV30 and TRBJ2-1; 8 bases are shared with TRBD2. The CDR3 spans 16 residues. The junction had 13 bases not matched to a gene; V was cut back by 2 bases and J by 7 bases. Germline CDR1 and CDR2: GTSNPN and SVGIG (reference sequence). CDR3 sequence reads: CAWSPPGAGAWNEQFF. The CDR3 region has the DNA TGTGCCTGGAGTCCTCCTGGAGCGGGAGCTTGGAATGAGCAGTTCTTC. Using reference TRBV30 and TRBJ2-1 for the parts outside the CDR3, the full variable domain is SQTIHQWPATLVQPVGSPLSLECTVEGTSNPNLYWYRQAAGRGLQLLFYSVGIGQISSEVPQNLSASRPQDRQFILSSKKLLLSDSGFYLCAWSPPGAGAWNEQFFGPGTRLTVL.

CDR3 residues: CASSLSSRSYEQYF. DNA for the CDR3: TGTGCCAGCAGTTTATCGTCCAGATCCTACGAGCAGTACTTC. The J gene is TRBJ2-5, the V gene TRBV27; D is unresolved. The end of the DNA aligns better with TRBJ2-7, so the J call may be wrong. From germline, CDR1 is MNHEY and CDR2 SMNVEV (reference sequence). CDR3 length: 14 residues.

CDR3 loop: CASSSPGADYGYTF. In DNA form, the CDR3 reads TGTGCCAGCAGCTCCCCGGGGGCTGACTATGGCTACACCTTC. The rearrangement links TRBV7-3 to TRBJ1-2; D possibly corresponds to TRBD1 (6 bases). Looked up from germline, CDR1 is SGHTA and CDR2 is FQGTGA. V lost 4 bases and J 3 bases, leaving 12 bases between the germline ends. This CDR3 spans 14 amino acids.

This clone was counted only a few times. This chain connects TRBV29-1 to TRBJ1-3; no clear D gene. The germline gives CDR1 SQVTM, CDR2 ANQGSEA. V was trimmed by 3 bases and J by 0 bases, leaving 12 bases between them. The CDR3 has 15 residues. CDR3 coding DNA: TGCAGCGTTGAGCTGGACGATAGCTCTGGAAACACCATATATTTT. Translated, it gives CSVELDDSSGNTIYF.

V gene TRBV29-1 combines with J gene TRBJ1-2; weak D call: TRBD1 (6 bases). Germline-derived CDR1 and CDR2 are SQVTM and ANQGSEA. The CDR3 is 12 residues long. The ends were cut back, 4 bases at V and 6 bases at J, with 12 bases in the middle. CDR3 region: CSVGWGANGYTF. The CDR3 DNA sequence: TGCAGCGTTGGATGGGGGGCGAATGGCTACACCTTC.

This clone was found a few times. The CDR3 sequence: CAWSVRRAGINPQHF. CDR3 nucleotide sequence: TGTGCCTGGAGTGTACGCAGGGCCGGGATAAATCCCCAGCATTTT. V is TRBV30 and J is TRBJ1-5, with a weak D call TRBD1 (5 bases). Looked up from germline, CDR1 is GTSNPN and CDR2 is SVGIG (reference sequence). Trimming took off 0 bases at V and 10 bases at J, with 19 bases between the two ends. The CDR3 loop spans 15 amino acids.

This clone has a handful of counts. The chain couples TRBV7-2 to TRBJ1-2; D is possibly TRBD1 (6 bases). Trimming shortened V by 1 base and J by 7 bases, and 7 bases separated the two germline ends. Germline loops: CDR1 SGHTA, CDR2 FQGNSA. This CDR3 region has 12 residues. CDR3 in amino acids: CASSLDRAGYTF. The CDR3 DNA follows: TGTGCCAGCAGCTTAGACAGGGCTGGCTACACCTTC.

This clone has just a few counts. In this CDR3 the conserved last residue, phenylalanine or tryptophan, is missing, so a read error is likely. J is TRBJ1-2 and V is TRBV25-1, with 11 bases identical to TRBD1. CDR1 is MGHDK and CDR2 is SYGVNS in the germline V gene. The CDR3 covers 13 residues. With 6 bases clipped from V and 4 bases from J, the junction kept 1 base outside the gene matches. CDR3: CASRGQGGYGYTS. CDR3 bases: TGTGCCAGCAGGGGACAGGGGGGCTATGGCTACACCTCC.

The V and J genes are TRBV28 and TRBJ2-6, with D hard to call. V dropped 5 bases and J dropped 3 bases, with 8 bases sitting between them. Germline V gives CDR1 MDHEN, CDR2 SYDVKM. This CDR3 has 14 residues. CDR3 in amino acids: CASSGSSGANVLTF. The CDR3 bases are TGTGCCAGCAGTGGTAGTAGTGGGGCCAACGTCCTGACTTTC.

The chain uses TRBV19 and TRBJ1-2; D unresolved. The CDR3 is 12 amino acids. Germline lookup yields CDR1 LNHDA and CDR2 SQIVND (reference sequence). Deletions cut 9 bases from V and 6 bases from J, with 14 bases between. The CDR3 sequence is CASLYAPDGYTF. The CDR3 region has the DNA TGTGCCAGCCTTTATGCCCCCGATGGCTACACCTTC.

This clone was seen only a few times. The rearrangement uses TRBV6-4 and TRBJ2-1, with TRBD2 as a possible D gene (5 bases). CDR3 length: 14 amino acids. Germline lookup yields CDR1 MRHNA and CDR2 SNTAGT. The V and J ends lost 7 bases and 8 bases respectively, with 18 bases between them. Written as DNA, the CDR3 is TGTGCCAGCAATACGGTGGAGGTGCTCCATGAGCAGTTCTTC. Translating gives CASNTVEVLHEQFF.

The chain couples TRBV9 to TRBJ2-5, with TRBD1 as a possible D gene (6 bases). V lost 0 bases and J lost 1, with 13 bases in between. The CDR3 consists of 16 residues. Germline V gene data show CDR1 as SGDLS and CDR2 as YYNGEE. The CDR3 DNA follows: TGTGCCAGCAGCGTAGGGGTGGGCAGGGGCCAAGAGACCCAGTACTTC. This codes for CASSVGVGRGQETQYF.

CDR3 region: CASSLVGLENIQYF. The CDR3, as DNA: TGTGCCAGCAGCTTAGTAGGGCTGGAAAACATTCAGTACTTC. The J gene is TRBJ2-4, the V gene TRBV7-2; D remains unclear. Per germline, CDR1 SGHTA and CDR2 FQGNSA. V shed 1 base and J shed 5 bases, with 9 bases lying between them. This CDR3 contains 14 residues.

The chain recombines TRBV4-3 with TRBJ1-3; D gene uncertain. The V and J ends lost 3 bases and 3 bases respectively, with 15 bases between them. Germline V lookup: CDR1 LGHNA, CDR2 YSLEER. This CDR3 comprises 16 residues. DNA for the CDR3: TGCGCCAGCAGCCACCAAGACGTTACCTATGGAAACACCATATATTTT. It codes for CASSHQDVTYGNTIYF.

This clone was counted only a few times. This chain links TRBV29-1 with TRBJ2-5, with 9 bases fitting TRBD1. The length of the CDR3 is 14 residues. The germline V gene has CDR1 SQVTM and CDR2 ANQGSEA. V dropped 7 bases and J dropped 5; count of bases not matched to a gene: 11. The CDR3 DNA follows: TGCAGCGGTACACAGGGGGCGGTGGGCGAGACCCAGTACTTC. Translated: CSGTQGAVGETQYF.